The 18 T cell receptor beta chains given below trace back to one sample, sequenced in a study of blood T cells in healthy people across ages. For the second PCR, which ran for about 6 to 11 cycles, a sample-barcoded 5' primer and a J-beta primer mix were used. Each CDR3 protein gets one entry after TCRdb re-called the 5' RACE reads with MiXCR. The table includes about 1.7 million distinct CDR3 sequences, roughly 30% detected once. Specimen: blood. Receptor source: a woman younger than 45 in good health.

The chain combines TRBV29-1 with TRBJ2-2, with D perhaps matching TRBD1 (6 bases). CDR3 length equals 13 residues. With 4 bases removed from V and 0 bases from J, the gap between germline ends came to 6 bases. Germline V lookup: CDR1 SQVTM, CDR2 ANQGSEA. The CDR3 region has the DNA TGCAGCGTTGGGACAGCGAACACCGGGGAGCTGTTTTTT. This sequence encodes CSVGTANTGELFF.

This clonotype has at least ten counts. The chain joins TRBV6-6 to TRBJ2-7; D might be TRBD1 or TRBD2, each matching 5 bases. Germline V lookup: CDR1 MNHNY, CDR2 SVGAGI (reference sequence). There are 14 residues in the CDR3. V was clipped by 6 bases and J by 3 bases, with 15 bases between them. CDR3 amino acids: CASSPRDGNYEQYF. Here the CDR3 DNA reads TGTGCCAGCAGCCCCCGGGACGGGAACTACGAGCAGTACTTC.

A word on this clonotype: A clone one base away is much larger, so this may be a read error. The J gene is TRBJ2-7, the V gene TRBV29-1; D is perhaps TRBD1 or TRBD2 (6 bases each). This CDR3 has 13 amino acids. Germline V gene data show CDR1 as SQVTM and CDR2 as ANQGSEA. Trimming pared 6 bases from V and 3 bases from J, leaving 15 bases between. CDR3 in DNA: TGCAGCGTGGGGGCGGGACATTACTACGAGCAGTACTTC. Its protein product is CSVGAGHYYEQYF.

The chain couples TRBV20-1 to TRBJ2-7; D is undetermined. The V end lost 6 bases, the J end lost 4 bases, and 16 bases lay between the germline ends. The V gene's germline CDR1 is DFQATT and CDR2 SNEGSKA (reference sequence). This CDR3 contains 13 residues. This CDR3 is CSAPRPGLYEQYF. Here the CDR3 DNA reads TGCAGTGCCCCGAGGCCAGGCCTGTACGAGCAGTACTTC.

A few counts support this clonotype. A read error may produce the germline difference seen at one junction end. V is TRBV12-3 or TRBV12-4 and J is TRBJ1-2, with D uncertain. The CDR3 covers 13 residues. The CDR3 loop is CAGSLGNYYGYTF. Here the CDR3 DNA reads TGTGCCGGCAGTTTAGGGAATTACTATGGCTACACCTTC.

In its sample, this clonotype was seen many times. CDR3 sequence: CSVVAAAISYEQYF. In nucleotides, the CDR3 is TGCAGCGTTGTAGCGGCGGCTATCTCCTACGAGCAGTACTTC. The chain couples TRBV29-1 to TRBJ2-7; D may be TRBD2 (6 bases). Trimming stripped 4 bases from V and 0 bases from J, with 13 bases between. Looked up from germline, CDR1 is SQVTM and CDR2 is ANQGSEA. There are 14 residues in the CDR3.

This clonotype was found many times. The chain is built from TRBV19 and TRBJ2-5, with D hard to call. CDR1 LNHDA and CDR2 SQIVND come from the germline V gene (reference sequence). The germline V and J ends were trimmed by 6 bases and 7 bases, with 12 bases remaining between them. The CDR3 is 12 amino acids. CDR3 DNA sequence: TGTGCCAGTAGAACCCACGACGGGACCCAGTACTTC. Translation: CASRTHDGTQYF.

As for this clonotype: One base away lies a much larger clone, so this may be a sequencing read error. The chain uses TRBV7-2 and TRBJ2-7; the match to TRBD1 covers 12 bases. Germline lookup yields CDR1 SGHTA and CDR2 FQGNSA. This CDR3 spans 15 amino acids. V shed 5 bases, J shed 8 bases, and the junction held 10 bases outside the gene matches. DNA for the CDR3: TGTGCCAGCAGCCTACCGGGACAGGGGGCAGACAAGCAGTACTTC. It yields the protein CASSLPGQGADKQYF.

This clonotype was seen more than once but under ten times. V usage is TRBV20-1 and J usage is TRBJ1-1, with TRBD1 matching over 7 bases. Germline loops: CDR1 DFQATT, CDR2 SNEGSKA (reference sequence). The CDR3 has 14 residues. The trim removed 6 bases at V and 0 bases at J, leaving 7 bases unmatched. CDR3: CSANKGQLNTEAFF. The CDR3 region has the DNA TGCAGTGCAAATAAGGGACAGTTGAACACTGAAGCTTTCTTT.

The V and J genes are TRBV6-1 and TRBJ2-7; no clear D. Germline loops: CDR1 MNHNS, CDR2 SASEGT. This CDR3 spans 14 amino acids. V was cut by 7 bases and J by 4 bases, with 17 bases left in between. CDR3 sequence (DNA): TGTGCCAGCAACAAGCGCGTCCCACCTTACGAGCAGTACTTC. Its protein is CASNKRVPPYEQYF.

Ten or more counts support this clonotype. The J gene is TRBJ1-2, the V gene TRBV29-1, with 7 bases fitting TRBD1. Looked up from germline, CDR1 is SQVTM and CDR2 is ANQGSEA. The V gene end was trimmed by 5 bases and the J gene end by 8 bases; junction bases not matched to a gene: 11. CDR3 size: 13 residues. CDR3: CSVIRQGMEGYTF. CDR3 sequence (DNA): TGCAGCGTTATAAGACAGGGCATGGAGGGCTACACCTTC.

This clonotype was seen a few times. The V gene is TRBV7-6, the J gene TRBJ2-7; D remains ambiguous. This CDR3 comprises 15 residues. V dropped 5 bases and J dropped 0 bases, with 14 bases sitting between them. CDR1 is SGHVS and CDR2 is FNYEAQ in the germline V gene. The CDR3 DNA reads TGTGCCAGCAGCCCGCGGCAGGTAGCCTCCTACGAGCAGTACTTC. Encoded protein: CASSPRQVASYEQYF.

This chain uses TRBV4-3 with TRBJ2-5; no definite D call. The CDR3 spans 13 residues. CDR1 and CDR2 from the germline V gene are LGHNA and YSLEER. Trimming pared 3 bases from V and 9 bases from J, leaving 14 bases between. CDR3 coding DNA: TGCGCCAGCAGCCAGGATAACAGATATCCCCAGTACTTC. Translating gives CASSQDNRYPQYF.

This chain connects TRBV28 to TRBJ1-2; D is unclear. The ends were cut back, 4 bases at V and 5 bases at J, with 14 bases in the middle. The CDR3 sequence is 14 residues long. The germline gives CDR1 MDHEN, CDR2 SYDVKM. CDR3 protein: CASSSIVPRYGYTF. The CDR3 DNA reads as TGTGCCAGCAGTTCTATCGTTCCTCGATATGGCTACACCTTC.

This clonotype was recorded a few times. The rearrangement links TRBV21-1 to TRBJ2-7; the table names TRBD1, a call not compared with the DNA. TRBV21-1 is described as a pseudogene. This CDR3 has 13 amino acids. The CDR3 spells CARYAGPCYEQYF. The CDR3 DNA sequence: TGTGCCCGCTATGCGGGGCCGTGCTACGAGCAGTACTTC.

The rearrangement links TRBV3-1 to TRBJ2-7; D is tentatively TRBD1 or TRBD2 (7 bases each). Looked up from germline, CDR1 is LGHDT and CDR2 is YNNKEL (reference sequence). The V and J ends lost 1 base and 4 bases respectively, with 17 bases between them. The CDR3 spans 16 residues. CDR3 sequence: CASSQVGGTARYEQYF. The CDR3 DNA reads TGTGCCAGCAGCCAAGTGGGGGGGACAGCGCGTTACGAGCAGTACTTC.

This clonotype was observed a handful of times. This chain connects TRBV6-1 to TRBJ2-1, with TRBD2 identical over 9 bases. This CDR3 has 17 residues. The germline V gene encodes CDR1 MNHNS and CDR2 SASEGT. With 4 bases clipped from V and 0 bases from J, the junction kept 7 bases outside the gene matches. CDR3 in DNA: TGTGCCAGCAGTGCCCGGGGAGCGGGGGGCTCCTACAATGAGCAGTTCTTC. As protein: CASSARGAGGSYNEQFF.

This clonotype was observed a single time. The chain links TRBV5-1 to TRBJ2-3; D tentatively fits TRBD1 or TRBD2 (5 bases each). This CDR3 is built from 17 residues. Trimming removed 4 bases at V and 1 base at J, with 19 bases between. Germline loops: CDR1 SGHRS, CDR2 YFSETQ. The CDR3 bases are TGCGCCAGCAGCCGGGACCGTATGGATATGCGCACAGATACGCAGTATTTT. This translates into CASSRDRMDMRTDTQYF. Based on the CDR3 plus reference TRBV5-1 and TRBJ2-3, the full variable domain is KAGVTQTPRYLIKTRGQQVTLSCSPISGHRSVSWYQQTPGQGLQFLFEYFSETQRNKGNFPGRFSGRQFSNSRSEMNVSTLELGDSALYLCASSRDRMDMRTDTQYFGPGTRLTVL.